This T cell receptor (beta chain) was observed in a study of blood T cell repertoires in COVID-19. About the research overall: Samples representing acute and convalescent COVID-19 were sourced from the United States, Italy and Spain. Sources were T cells, B-cell-depleted T cells, or PBMCs; the material itself was cDNA or gDNA.

This CDR3 is built from 15 residues. CDR1 and CDR2 (germline): MNHEY, SVGAGI. V lost 6 bases, J lost 6 bases, and 8 bases stayed unmatched. Source study methods: Estimation of nucleated cell counts was performed using reference gene primer amplification. Profiled with immunoSEQ multiplex PCR; TCRdb holds only in-frame clones, not every one. V, J and clone size were drawn from that table, and D and trimming were deduced from the DNA. Of approximately 170,000 clones listed, approximately 83% were seen once; the top ten hold roughly 8.7%. What was sequenced was peripheral blood. The chain joins TRBV6-5 to TRBJ2-1; 10 bases align to TRBD1. This receptor was identified in a man in his fifties or sixties with active or convalescent COVID-19. The CDR3 DNA follows: TGTGCCAGCAGCAGACCCGGGACAGGGGCCAATGAGCAGTTCTTC. Translating it yields CASSRPGTGANEQFF.